A selection of T cell receptor beta chains follows, all from one sample in a study of blood T cell repertoires in COVID-19. Here immunoSEQ multiplex PCR was the method, and the copy in TCRdb shows in-frame clones only, minus some. The data contain under 400,000 clones, about 92% of them seen just once; the ten biggest clones take up less than 5%. The sequenced sample consisted of peripheral blood. These receptors originate from a woman aged 55-69 years with COVID-19, enrolled during active disease. Each CDR3 is given with its conserved first and last residue. The D gene is left open where the match is weak. The size of a clone is reported for some rows only, either as once, few or many, or as a class for expanded clones.

d_gene: NA; abundance: NA; j_gene: TRBJ1-2; v_gene: TRBV10-3; CDR3nt: TGTGCCATCAGTGGTAACAGGGATAACTATGGCTACACCTTC; CDR3aa: CAISGNRDNYGYTF
d_gene: NA; abundance: few; j_gene: TRBJ1-1; v_gene: TRBV6-5; CDR3nt: TGTGCCAGCAGTTACGTGGGCCGGAACACTGAAGCTTTCTTT; CDR3aa: CASSYVGRNTEAFF
d_gene: NA; abundance: NA; j_gene: TRBJ2-1; v_gene: TRBV18; CDR3nt: TGTGCCAGCTCACCTTGGGCAGCAAAATACAATGAGCAGTTCTTC; CDR3aa: CASSPWAAKYNEQFF
d_gene: TRBD1; abundance: NA; j_gene: TRBJ1-6; v_gene: TRBV5-5; CDR3nt: TGTGCCACCTCAGGGGGCGGTTCACCCCTCCACTTT; CDR3aa: CATSGGGSPLHF
d_gene: NA; abundance: NA; j_gene: TRBJ1-1; v_gene: TRBV2; CDR3nt: TGTGCCAGCAGTGGGGCTCAGTGGAACACTGAAGCTTTCTTT; CDR3aa: CASSGAQWNTEAFF
d_gene: NA; abundance: NA; j_gene: TRBJ2-7; v_gene: TRBV5-1; CDR3nt: TGCGCCAGCAGGCCAGGCGCGACAGGTTTGCTTTACGAGCAGTACTTC; CDR3aa: CASRPGATGLLYEQYF
d_gene: TRBD1; abundance: NA; j_gene: TRBJ2-1; v_gene: TRBV5-1; CDR3nt: TGCGCCAGCAGCCGAACGCCGGGACAGGGGGACTCCTACAATGAGCAGTTCTTC; CDR3aa: CASSRTPGQGDSYNEQFF
d_gene: NA; abundance: NA; j_gene: TRBJ2-2; v_gene: TRBV5-4; CDR3nt: TGTGCCAGCAGCTCCGCGGGGGCGACTCACCGGGAGCTGTTTTTT; CDR3aa: CASSSAGATHRELFF
d_gene: TRBD1; abundance: NA; j_gene: TRBJ1-1; v_gene: TRBV6-5; CDR3nt: TGTGCCAGCAGATCAAGGACAGGGGTGAACACTGAAGCTTTCTTT; CDR3aa: CASRSRTGVNTEAFF
d_gene: TRBD1; abundance: once; j_gene: TRBJ1-5; v_gene: TRBV5-8; CDR3nt: TGTGCCGGCAGCCTGGGACAGCGAATCAATCAGCCCCAGCATTTT; CDR3aa: CAGSLGQRINQPQHF
d_gene: NA; abundance: NA; j_gene: TRBJ1-2; v_gene: TRBV5-1; CDR3nt: TGCGCCAGCAGCGCATGGATGGGAGCTAACTATGGCTACACCTTC; CDR3aa: CASSAWMGANYGYTF
d_gene: NA; abundance: NA; j_gene: TRBJ2-1; v_gene: TRBV4-2; CDR3nt: TGTGCCAGCAGCCAAAGGCGGAGCTCCTACAATGAGCAGTTCTTC; CDR3aa: CASSQRRSSYNEQFF
d_gene: NA; abundance: NA; j_gene: TRBJ2-5; v_gene: TRBV5-1; CDR3nt: TGCGCCAGCAGCCCCCTAGAAGCAAGTCAAGAGACCCAGTACTTC; CDR3aa: CASSPLEASQETQYF
d_gene: NA; abundance: NA; j_gene: TRBJ1-1; v_gene: TRBV5-1; CDR3nt: TGCGCCAGTCAGGGACACACGAACACTGAAGCTTTCTTT; CDR3aa: CASQGHTNTEAFF
d_gene: NA; abundance: NA; j_gene: TRBJ2-1; v_gene: TRBV2; CDR3nt: TGTGCCAAGACCACTGCCAGGGGAACGCCCTACAATGAGCAGTTCTTC; CDR3aa: CAKTTARGTPYNEQFF
d_gene: NA; abundance: NA; j_gene: TRBJ1-6; v_gene: TRBV30; CDR3nt: TGTGCCTGGAGTCCCAGTGTCGGGTCACCCCTCCACTTT; CDR3aa: CAWSPSVGSPLHF
d_gene: TRBD1; abundance: once; j_gene: TRBJ1-4; v_gene: TRBV5-6; CDR3nt: TGTGCCAGCAGCTTGGAGGGCAGGGGGGCCGAAAAACTGTTTTTT; CDR3aa: CASSLEGRGAEKLFF
d_gene: NA; abundance: NA; j_gene: TRBJ1-1; v_gene: TRBV15; CDR3nt: TGTGCCACCAGCAGGGTGGTTTACATTGGGGAGGACACTGAAGCTTTCTTT; CDR3aa: CATSRVVYIGEDTEAFF
d_gene: NA; abundance: NA; j_gene: TRBJ1-1; v_gene: TRBV2; CDR3nt: TGTGCCAGCAGTGCCCACCCTATGAACACTGAAGCTTTCTTT; CDR3aa: CASSAHPMNTEAFF
d_gene: NA; abundance: NA; j_gene: TRBJ1-2; v_gene: TRBV19; CDR3nt: TGTGCCAGTAGTATAGTAGGGAGGTTTGATGGCTACACCTTC; CDR3aa: CASSIVGRFDGYTF
d_gene: TRBD2; abundance: NA; j_gene: TRBJ2-5; v_gene: TRBV19; CDR3nt: TGTGCCAGTAGTACCCCGGGGGGAGGGACGGAGCAGACCCAGTACTTC; CDR3aa: CASSTPGGGTEQTQYF
d_gene: TRBD2; abundance: NA; j_gene: TRBJ2-3; v_gene: TRBV29-1; CDR3nt: TGCAGCGTTGTAGGCGGGGGAAGGACAGATACGCAGTATTTT; CDR3aa: CSVVGGGRTDTQYF
d_gene: NA; abundance: once; j_gene: TRBJ1-1; v_gene: TRBV5-1; CDR3nt: TGCGCCAGCAGCGCGGGACCTCCGAACACTGAAGCTTTCTTT; CDR3aa: CASSAGPPNTEAFF
d_gene: NA; abundance: NA; j_gene: TRBJ2-1; v_gene: TRBV24-1; CDR3nt: TGTGCCACGGCAGGGGATTCGAGCAATGAGCAGTTCTTC; CDR3aa: CATAGDSSNEQFF
d_gene: NA; abundance: NA; j_gene: TRBJ2-7; v_gene: TRBV28; CDR3nt: TGTGCCAGCAGTTTAGAGGGCCCCTACGAGCAGTACTTC; CDR3aa: CASSLEGPYEQYF
d_gene: NA; abundance: NA; j_gene: TRBJ2-6; v_gene: TRBV3-1/TRBV3-2; CDR3nt: TGTGCCAGCAGCTCGGCGGGTGGCTCTGGGGCCAACGTCCTGACTTTC; CDR3aa: CASSSAGGSGANVLTF
d_gene: TRBD1; abundance: NA; j_gene: TRBJ1-1; v_gene: TRBV28; CDR3nt: TGTGCCAGCAGTTTACCCCGACAGGGATGGACTGAAGCTTTCTTT; CDR3aa: CASSLPRQGWTEAFF
d_gene: TRBD1; abundance: NA; j_gene: TRBJ1-4; v_gene: TRBV6-6; CDR3nt: TGTGCCAGCAGCTCGACAGGGGGTAGTGAAAAACTGTTTTTT; CDR3aa: CASSSTGGSEKLFF
d_gene: NA; abundance: once; j_gene: TRBJ1-2; v_gene: TRBV19; CDR3nt: TGTGCCAGTAGTCCCCCAGGGATGATGAACTATGGCTACACCTTC; CDR3aa: CASSPPGMMNYGYTF
d_gene: TRBD2; abundance: NA; j_gene: TRBJ2-5; v_gene: TRBV11-2; CDR3nt: TGTGCCAGCAGCCCCCTAGCGGGGGCAAAACAAGAGACCCAGTACTTC; CDR3aa: CASSPLAGAKQETQYF